This is a list of T cell receptor beta chains from one sample in a study of CDR3 diversity in severe acne. One entry per CDR3 protein results from TCRdb running MiXCR on the PCR reads. The table shows about 76,000 distinct CDR3 sequences, with over 40% occurring only once. The source material was blood. The receptor set was obtained from a male donor in good health, without acne. Each CDR3 is given with its conserved first and last residue. Rows give clone size only sometimes, using once, few, many, or a class for an expanded clone.

TRBJ2-7 | . | TRBV20-1 | CSATPGTSGSHEQYF
TRBJ2-5 | . | TRBV12-3/TRBV12-4 | CASSIGTGVETQCF
TRBJ2-5 | . | TRBV15 | CATSGWERGLEETQYF
TRBJ2-7 | . | TRBV15 | CATGRGTGGYEQYF
TRBJ2-7 | few | TRBV7-4 | CASSLGLAGEYEQYF
TRBJ2-5 | . | TRBV10-3 | CAIEAGLAGGEEQPF
TRBJ1-3 | many | TRBV12-3/TRBV12-4 | CASSFFGGTGNTIYF
TRBJ1-1 | many | TRBV18 | CASSQGSNTEAFF
TRBJ2-7 | . | TRBV20-1 | CSARAGGSYEQYF
. | . | TRBV12-3/TRBV12-4 | CASSLAGMGDRPYEQYF
TRBJ2-7 | few | TRBV10-3 | CAISDLGSNYEQYF
TRBJ2-1 | many | TRBV5-1 | CASSRGLAGNEQFF
TRBJ2-7 | . | TRBV20-1 | CSARIAGDEQYF
TRBJ1-4 | few | TRBV9 | CASSREGGKLFF
TRBJ2-7 | once | TRBV6-1 | CASSRDRFYEQYF
TRBJ2-3 | many | TRBV12-3/TRBV12-4 | CASSLALAGTSTDTQYF
TRBJ1-1 | . | TRBV6-4 | CASSATSDLNRAEAFF
TRBJ2-7 | many | TRBV7-9 | CASSLAGGSYEQYF
TRBJ2-1 | . | TRBV2 | CASSDGVGNEQLF
TRBJ2-7 | once | TRBV24-1 | CATSKTGTGGDEQYF
TRBJ1-5 | . | TRBV25-1 | CASSARDENQPQHF
TRBJ2-3 | . | TRBV24-1 | CATGDLTDSRTQYF
TRBJ1-1 | few | TRBV25-1 | CASSGVGRNTEAFF
TRBJ1-1 | . | TRBV7-3 | CASSADGNTGTEAFF
TRBJ1-1 | . | TRBV7-3 | CASSLTGPNTEAFF
TRBJ2-5 | . | TRBV20-1 | CSARLAGGEETQYF
TRBJ2-2 | many | TRBV7-9 | CASSLENMNTGELFF
TRBJ2-1 | medium-sized | TRBV7-6 | CASSLFPGTSGYNEQFF
TRBJ2-7 | many | TRBV27 | CASRPKGGVGTGTYEQYF
TRBJ1-5 | . | TRBV7-9 | CASSINRVQPQRF
TRBJ2-7 | few | TRBV4-1 | CASSQPIQGSYEQYF
TRBJ1-3 | . | TRBV2 | CASSGEATKGNTIYF
TRBJ1-1 | many | TRBV5-6 | CASSKRLGWTNTEAFF
TRBJ2-7 | . | TRBV24-1 | CATSDSWEGEQYF
TRBJ2-5 | . | TRBV11-2 | CASSGTTGDAQPQYF
TRBJ1-4 | . | TRBV9 | CAGSKGGRAEKLFF
TRBJ1-4 | . | TRBV12-3/TRBV12-4 | CASHRGAANEKLFF
TRBJ1-2 | . | TRBV29-1 | CSVEGGIGSNYGYTF
TRBJ1-2 | . | TRBV2 | CASRADRVMNTEAFYGYTF
TRBJ2-1 | . | TRBV20-1 | CSARDGTSGRGEQFF
TRBJ1-1 | . | TRBV6-5 | CASPGRRSTEAFF
TRBJ2-7 | few | TRBV11-2 | CASSFGTPYEQYF
TRBJ1-1 | once | TRBV2 | CASSEALTKLTEAFF
TRBJ1-2 | . | TRBV6-6 | CASHDTGVGGLGYTF
TRBJ2-5 | few | TRBV7-8 | CASSLGPLGQETQYF
TRBJ1-1 | . | TRBV25-1 | CASSFDLGLGSMNTEAFF
TRBJ2-2 | many | TRBV4-1 | CASNTAGLWTGELFF
TRBJ2-2 | . | TRBV18 | CASPSPDRGGELFF
TRBJ1-2 | few | TRBV24-1 | CATSVGQSYGYTF
TRBJ2-2 | many | TRBV19 | CASSLQRGPNDGELFF
TRBJ1-1 | many | TRBV30 | CAWSRGTEAFF
TRBJ1-3 | many | TRBV12-3/TRBV12-4 | CASSSAGPLSWVSSGNTIYF
TRBJ2-1 | . | TRBV24-1 | CATSDLTETGHKEQLF